A single sample gave rise to the 12 T cell receptor beta chains below, sequenced in a study of patients and donors after allogeneic stem cell transplantation. TCRdb independently ran MiXCR on the RT-PCR reads; one entry per CDR3 protein. The sample has some 24,000 distinct CDR3 sequences; roughly 43% are singletons. Sequencing was done on a sample of blood, either unsorted or a sorted T cell fraction (not recorded which). The receptors shown here come from a human donor who was either an allogeneic HSCT recipient or a stem cell or donor lymphocyte infusion donor (not recorded which). It is not recorded whose cells these are; they may come from a transplant donor.

The genes are TRBV20-1 and TRBJ2-1, with 13 bases identical to TRBD2. The germline gives CDR1 DFQATT, CDR2 SNEGSKA (reference sequence). This CDR3 has 13 residues. CDR3 in amino acids: CGGTSGIYNEQFF. CDR3 sequence (DNA): TGCGGGGGGACTAGCGGGATATACAATGAGCAGTTCTTC.

This chain joins TRBV29-1 and TRBJ1-4; 8 nucleotides line up with TRBD1. With 5 bases clipped from V and 8 bases from J, the junction kept 16 bases outside the gene matches. The CDR3 consists of 16 residues. Germline V gives CDR1 SQVTM, CDR2 ANQGSEA. This CDR3 reads CSVSGIRDRGYEKLFF. The CDR3 DNA is TGCAGCGTTTCTGGAATTCGTGACAGGGGTTACGAAAAACTGTTTTTT.

This clonotype has more than one count but fewer than ten. J is TRBJ2-1 and V is TRBV5-5; 13 bases agree with TRBD2. This CDR3 has 17 residues. J was trimmed by 0 bases and V by 3 bases; bases with no gene match: 3. The V gene's germline CDR1 is SGHKS and CDR2 YYEKEE (reference sequence). This CDR3 reads CASSSRLAGGSYNEQFF. CDR3 nucleotides: TGTGCCAGCAGCTCCCGACTAGCGGGAGGCTCCTACAATGAGCAGTTCTTC.

V is TRBV21-1 and J is TRBJ2-1; TRBD2 is the table's D call and was not checked against the DNA. TRBV21-1 constitutes a pseudogene. CDR3 size: 15 residues. CDR3 region: CATLTRLAGGREQFF. DNA of the CDR3: TGTGCCACCCTGACTAGACTAGCGGGGGGGCGTGAGCAGTTCTTC.

CDR3 DNA sequence: TGTGCCAGCTCACCAGGGGAGGACGAGCAGTACTTC. It translates to CASSPGEDEQYF. The chain carries TRBV18 and TRBJ2-7, with a tentative D call TRBD2 (6 bases). Germline V gives CDR1 KGHSH, CDR2 LQKENI. Trimming stripped 2 bases from V and 5 bases from J, with 7 bases between. The CDR3 length is 12 residues.

The chain carries TRBV3-1 and TRBJ2-5; the D gene is possibly TRBD1 (6 bases). CDR1 and CDR2 (germline): LGHDT, YNNKEL (reference sequence). Trimming stripped 2 bases from V and 0 bases from J, with 7 bases between. CDR3 length equals 14 residues. CDR3 DNA: TGTGCCAGCAGCCAACACAGGGACCAAGAGACCCAGTACTTC. Its protein is CASSQHRDQETQYF.

This chain connects TRBV20-1 to TRBJ2-1; a possible D gene is TRBD2 (6 bases). V gave up 4 bases and J gave up 4 bases, with 11 bases separating them. The CDR3 is 13 amino acids. Germline V gene sequence: CDR1 DFQATT, CDR2 SNEGSKA (reference sequence). This chain's CDR3 is CSATGGVYNEQFF. The CDR3 nucleotides are TGCAGTGCTACCGGGGGAGTTTACAATGAGCAGTTCTTC.

V is TRBV5-4 and J is TRBJ2-2, with D perhaps being TRBD1 or TRBD2 (5 bases each). Germline CDR1 reads SGHNT; CDR2 reads YYREEE (reference sequence). The CDR3 is 15 amino acids. V lost 4 bases and J lost 5, with 15 bases in between. This chain's CDR3 is CASSPGTQWTGELFF. DNA of the CDR3: TGTGCCAGCAGCCCTGGGACCCAGTGGACCGGGGAGCTGTTTTTT.

V usage is TRBV4-1 and J usage is TRBJ2-1; D gene ambiguous. Germline V CDR1 and CDR2: MGHRA, YSYEKL. Trimming removed 3 bases from V and 4 bases from J, with 1 base in between. CDR3 length: 11 amino acids. In nucleotides, the CDR3 is TGCGCCAGCAGCCATTACAATGAGCAGTTCTTC. Translating gives CASSHYNEQFF.

V usage is TRBV12-3 or TRBV12-4 and J usage is TRBJ1-5, with D possibly TRBD1 on 5 matching bases. Deletions cut 5 bases from V and 5 bases from J, with 7 bases between. The CDR3 is made up of 12 amino acids. The CDR3 is CASSQGYQPQHF. CDR3 in DNA: TGTGCCAGCAGTCAGGGTTATCAGCCCCAGCATTTT.

This clonotype was seen a handful of times. V and J are TRBV6-5 and TRBJ1-4, with no clear D. Trimming shortened V by 0 bases and J by 0 bases, and 8 bases separated the two germline ends. The germline gives CDR1 MNHEY, CDR2 SVGAGI. CDR3 length: 16 amino acids. The CDR3 DNA reads TGTGCCAGCAGTTACTCTCGGTCTGCAACTAATGAAAAACTGTTTTTT. Its protein is CASSYSRSATNEKLFF.

The rearrangement joins TRBV3-1 to TRBJ2-4; 7 nucleotides agree with TRBD1. Germline CDR1 reads LGHDT; CDR2 reads YNNKEL (reference sequence). The CDR3 runs 20 residues. V lost 2 bases and J lost 7; bases outside the gene matches: 23. CDR3 sequence reads: CASSQSRSRPGQRLENIQYF. The CDR3 DNA follows: TGTGCCAGCAGCCAAAGTAGGAGCAGACCGGGACAGCGCTTAGAGAACATTCAGTACTTC.